The rows below give T cell receptor beta chains drawn from one sample of a study of blood T cells in healthy people across ages. One entry per CDR3 protein results from TCRdb running MiXCR on the 5' RACE reads. The sample yields 750,000 or so distinct CDR3 sequences, approximately 25% seen once. The sample also formed part of further work on T cells of mothers and their children.

The sequencing sample was made of blood. These receptors were taken from a boy younger than 18 in good health. The CDR3 runs from the conserved cysteine through the conserved F or W. The D gene is left open where the match is weak. Only some rows state a clone size, as once, few, many or a class for expanded clones.

J: TRBJ2-1; D: TRBD2; V: TRBV29-1; size: -; DNA: TGCAGCGTTGGGACTAGCGCCCACAATGAGCAGTTCTTC; CDR3: CSVGTSAHNEQFF
J: TRBJ2-1; D: -; V: TRBV11-2; size: -; DNA: TGTGCCAGCAGCTTAGAGGTTCTACTATCTGAGCAGTTCTTC; CDR3: CASSLEVLLSEQFF
J: TRBJ2-7; D: TRBD2; V: TRBV27; size: -; DNA: TGTGCCAGCAGTTCCCAGTGGGAGGGCCGGGACGAGCAGTACTTC; CDR3: CASSSQWEGRDEQYF
J: TRBJ2-2; D: -; V: TRBV20-1; size: few; DNA: TGCAGTGCTAGAGATGTCTCGGCGGGCGGGGAGCTGTTTTTT; CDR3: CSARDVSAGGELFF
J: TRBJ2-7; D: -; V: TRBV7-9; size: -; DNA: TGTGCCAGCAGCTTAGGTTCGGGGAACGAGCAGTACTTC; CDR3: CASSLGSGNEQYF
J: TRBJ1-4; D: -; V: TRBV20-1; size: -; DNA: TGCAGTGCTAGAGCCGAAAAACTGTTTTTT; CDR3: CSARAEKLFF
J: TRBJ1-1; D: -; V: TRBV7-9; size: once; DNA: TGTGCCAGCAACTACCCCCTTTACACTGAAGCTTTCTTT; CDR3: CASNYPLYTEAFF
J: TRBJ1-2; D: TRBD1; V: TRBV7-6; size: -; DNA: TGTGCCAGCAGCTCCCTCTACAGGGGGCATGGCTACACCTTC; CDR3: CASSSLYRGHGYTF
J: TRBJ2-5; D: TRBD2; V: TRBV9; size: -; DNA: TGTGCCAGCAGCGTAGCTGCCGCGGGGGATTTGCAGTACTTC; CDR3: CASSVAAAGDLQYF
J: TRBJ2-5; D: TRBD1; V: TRBV4-2; size: -; DNA: TGTGCCAGCAGCCAAGGGGGACAGTACCAAGAGACCCAGTACTTC; CDR3: CASSQGGQYQETQYF
J: TRBJ2-5; D: -; V: TRBV28; size: -; DNA: TGTGCCAGCCGCGAGGGCGGAAAAGAGACCCAGTACTTC; CDR3: CASREGGKETQYF
J: TRBJ2-7; D: TRBD1; V: TRBV19; size: -; DNA: TGTGCCAGTAGTGTCCTCGGGGACAGCTCCTACGAGCAGTACTTC; CDR3: CASSVLGDSSYEQYF
J: TRBJ2-7; D: -; V: TRBV7-2; size: -; DNA: TGTGCCAGCAGCTTAAAAGCCCCAGCAACGGGACTCATCTACGAGCAGTACTTC; CDR3: CASSLKAPATGLIYEQYF
J: TRBJ2-1; D: -; V: TRBV3-1; size: few; DNA: TGTGCCAGCAGCCAAGATGGCACCAATGAGCAGTTCTTC; CDR3: CASSQDGTNEQFF
J: TRBJ2-5; D: TRBD1; V: TRBV23-1; size: few; DNA: TGCGCCAGCAGTCAAACCAAAGCCGGACAGGGCCGTCAAGAGACCCAGTACTTC; CDR3: CASSQTKAGQGRQETQYF
J: TRBJ2-1; D: -; V: TRBV12-3/TRBV12-4; size: -; DNA: TGTGCCAGCAGTCCATCTCCTACAGCGGAGCAGTTCTTC; CDR3: CASSPSPTAEQFF
J: TRBJ2-2; D: TRBD2; V: TRBV4-2; size: -; DNA: TGTGCCAGCAGCCAAGGCTCCAGCGGGGGGGTCCCCGGGGAGCTGTTTTTT; CDR3: CASSQGSSGGVPGELFF
J: TRBJ1-4; D: -; V: TRBV6-5; size: few; DNA: TGTGCCAGCAGTTACTCCCGAGCAACTAATGAAAAACTGTTTTTT; CDR3: CASSYSRATNEKLFF
J: TRBJ1-2; D: TRBD1; V: TRBV7-9; size: -; DNA: TGTGCCAGCAGCTACCAGGGGGCTCGGGGCTACACCTTC; CDR3: CASSYQGARGYTF
J: TRBJ1-5; D: -; V: TRBV25-1; size: -; DNA: TGTGCCAGCAGTCAACAGGGAATAATCAAGCCCCAGCATTTT; CDR3: CASSQQGIIKPQHF
J: TRBJ2-1; D: -; V: TRBV6-5; size: few; DNA: TGTGCCAGCAGTTACAGTAAGTTACAGGCGTGGGGAAGGACCTACAATGAGCAGTTCTTC; CDR3: CASSYSKLQAWGRTYNEQFF
J: TRBJ2-2; D: -; V: TRBV5-4; size: -; DNA: TGTGCCAGCAGCTTAAAAACTCGGGACACCGGGGAGCTGTTTTTT; CDR3: CASSLKTRDTGELFF
J: TRBJ1-4; D: -; V: TRBV20-1; size: -; DNA: TGCAGTGCTAAGACAGGCGGGAGTGAAAAACTGTTTTTT; CDR3: CSAKTGGSEKLFF
J: TRBJ1-2; D: -; V: TRBV29-1; size: -; DNA: TGCAACGTTGAGACACGGAGAGAAGGCGGCTACACCTTC; CDR3: CNVETRREGGYTF
J: TRBJ2-1; D: -; V: TRBV28; size: few; DNA: TGTGCCAGCAGTTTATCCCTCGGCCATAAATTCTTC; CDR3: CASSLSLGHKFF
J: TRBJ2-5; D: -; V: TRBV7-9; size: -; DNA: TGTGCCAGCAGCGAGAGACAGTACGTGACCCAATACTTC; CDR3: CASSERQYVTQYF
J: TRBJ2-1; D: TRBD2; V: TRBV11-2; size: -; DNA: TGTGCCAGCAGCTCCCATAGCGGGGGTTACAATGAGCAGTTCTTC; CDR3: CASSSHSGGYNEQFF
J: TRBJ1-5; D: -; V: TRBV7-2; size: few; DNA: TGTGCCAGCAGCCGACCTGGGGGGCCCCAGCATTTT; CDR3: CASSRPGGPQHF
J: TRBJ2-3; D: TRBD1; V: TRBV27; size: -; DNA: TGTGCCGGCAGTGACAGGGGATCAGATACGCAGTATTTT; CDR3: CAGSDRGSDTQYF
J: TRBJ2-7; D: TRBD2; V: TRBV29-1; size: -; DNA: TGCAGCGTTGACGTCCCTACAGCGGGGCCCTCCTACGAGCAGTACTTC; CDR3: CSVDVPTAGPSYEQYF
J: TRBJ2-5; D: TRBD2; V: TRBV7-3; size: -; DNA: TGTGCCAGCAGCTTAAGAGGGGAGGGGGAGACCCAGTACTTC; CDR3: CASSLRGEGETQYF
J: TRBJ2-1; D: TRBD1; V: TRBV5-1; size: -; DNA: TGCGCCAGCAGCCACATCCTTGGGACAGGGTCCTACAATGAGCAGTTCTTC; CDR3: CASSHILGTGSYNEQFF
J: TRBJ2-4; D: TRBD1; V: TRBV5-1; size: few; DNA: TGCGCCAGCAGCTCGGGACAGGGGATAAACATTCAGTACTTC; CDR3: CASSSGQGINIQYF